The clone carrying this TCR beta chain came up many times. The data are from a study of early T cells in non-severe SARS-CoV-2 infection. Each CDR3 protein is one row after TCRdb ran MiXCR on the 5' RACE reads. Among just over 95,000 distinct CDR3 sequences, 8% to 13% were seen once, and the ten largest hold roughly 4.5%. Sequenced here: whole blood, sampled at baseline. The sequence derives from an adult who was a healthcare worker with PCR-confirmed SARS-CoV-2 infection or an uninfected control (not recorded which).

The CDR3 DNA follows: TGTGCCAGCAGCTTAGAGGGGCCCCGGAGCAATCAGCCCCAGCATTTT. It encodes CASSLEGPRSNQPQHF. The V and J genes are TRBV7-2 and TRBJ1-5, with D possibly TRBD1 on 5 matching bases. There are 16 residues in the CDR3. The V and J ends lost 1 base and 1 base respectively, with 11 bases between them. Germline loops: CDR1 SGHTA, CDR2 FQGNSA. Variable domain in full (rest from reference TRBV7-2 and TRBJ1-5): GAGVSQSPSNKVTEKGKDVELRCDPISGHTALYWYRQSLGQGLEFLIYFQGNSAPDKSGLPSDRFSAERTGGSVSTLTIQRTQQEDSAVYLCASSLEGPRSNQPQHFGDGTRLSIL.